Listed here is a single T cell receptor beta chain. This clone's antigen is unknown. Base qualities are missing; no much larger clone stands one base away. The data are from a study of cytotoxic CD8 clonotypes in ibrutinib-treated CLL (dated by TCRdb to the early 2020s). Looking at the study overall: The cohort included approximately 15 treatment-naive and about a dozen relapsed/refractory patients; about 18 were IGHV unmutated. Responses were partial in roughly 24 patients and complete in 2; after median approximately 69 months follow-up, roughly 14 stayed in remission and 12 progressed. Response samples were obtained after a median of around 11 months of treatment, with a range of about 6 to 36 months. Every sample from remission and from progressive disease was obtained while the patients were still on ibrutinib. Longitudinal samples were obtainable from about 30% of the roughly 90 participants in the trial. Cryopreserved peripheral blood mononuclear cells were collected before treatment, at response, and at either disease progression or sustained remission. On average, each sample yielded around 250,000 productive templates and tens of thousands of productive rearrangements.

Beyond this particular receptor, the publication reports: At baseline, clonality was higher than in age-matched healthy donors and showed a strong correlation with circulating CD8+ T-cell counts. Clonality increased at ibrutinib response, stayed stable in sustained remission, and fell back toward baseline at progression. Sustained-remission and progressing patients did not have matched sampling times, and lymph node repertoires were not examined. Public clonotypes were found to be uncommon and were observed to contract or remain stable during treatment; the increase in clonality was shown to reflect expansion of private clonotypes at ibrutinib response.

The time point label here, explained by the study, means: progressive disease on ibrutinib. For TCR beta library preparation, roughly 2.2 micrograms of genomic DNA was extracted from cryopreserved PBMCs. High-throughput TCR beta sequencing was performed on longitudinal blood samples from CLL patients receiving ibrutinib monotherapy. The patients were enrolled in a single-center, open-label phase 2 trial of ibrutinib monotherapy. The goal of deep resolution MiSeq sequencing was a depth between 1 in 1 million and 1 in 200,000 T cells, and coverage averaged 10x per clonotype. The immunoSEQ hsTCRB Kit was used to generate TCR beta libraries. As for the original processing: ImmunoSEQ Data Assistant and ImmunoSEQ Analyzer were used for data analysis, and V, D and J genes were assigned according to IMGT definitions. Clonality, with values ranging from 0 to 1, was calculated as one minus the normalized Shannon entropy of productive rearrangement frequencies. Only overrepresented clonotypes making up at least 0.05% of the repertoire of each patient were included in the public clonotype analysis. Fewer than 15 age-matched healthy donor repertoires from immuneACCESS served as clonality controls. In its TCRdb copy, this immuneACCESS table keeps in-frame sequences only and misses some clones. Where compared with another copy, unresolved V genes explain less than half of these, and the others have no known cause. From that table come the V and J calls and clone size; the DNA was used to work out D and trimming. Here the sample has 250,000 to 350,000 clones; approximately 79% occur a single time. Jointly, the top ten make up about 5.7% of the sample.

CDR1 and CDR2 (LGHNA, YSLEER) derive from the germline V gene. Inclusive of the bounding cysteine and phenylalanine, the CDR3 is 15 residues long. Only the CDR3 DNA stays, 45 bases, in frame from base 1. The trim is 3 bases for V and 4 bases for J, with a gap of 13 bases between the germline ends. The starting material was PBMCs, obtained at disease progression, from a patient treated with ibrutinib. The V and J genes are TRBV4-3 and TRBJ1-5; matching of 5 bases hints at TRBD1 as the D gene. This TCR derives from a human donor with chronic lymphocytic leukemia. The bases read TGCGCCAGCAGCCAGGCCACAGGTTTAAATCAGCCCCAGCATTTT. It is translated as CASSQATGLNQPQHF.